Shown below are 17 T cell receptor beta chains from a single sample sequenced in a study of cytomegalovirus exposure and HLA in healthy donors. Vbeta (60) and Jbeta (13) primers were used in the PCR. Repertoires were generated with immunoSEQ multiplex PCR, while TCRdb's copy carries only in-frame clones and drops some. The table has over 250,000 clones, roughly two thirds seen once. Sequenced input: PBMCs. The source is a female donor in good health and CMV-seronegative.

This clone was found a few times. This specimen includes other DNA sequences encoding the same CDR3. The V gene is TRBV10-3, the J gene TRBJ2-3; D is uncertain. Germline V gene sequence: CDR1 ENHRY, CDR2 SYGVKD. V shed 9 bases and J shed 0 bases, with 7 bases lying between them. This CDR3 has 12 amino acids. CDR3 in DNA: TGTGCCATATCCCCAAGCACAGATACGCAGTATTTT. Its translation: CAISPSTDTQYF.

V is TRBV12-5 and J is TRBJ2-3, with 8 bases aligning to TRBD2. This CDR3 is built from 20 residues. Germline V gene lookup returns CDR1 LGHNT and CDR2 FRNRAP. The J segment lost 7 bases and the V segment lost 0 bases, leaving 21 bases of the junction unmatched. CDR3 sequence: CASGLVFTGPGLGKGNTQYF. The DNA for the CDR3 is TGTGCTAGTGGTTTGGTCTTTACAGGCCCGGGACTAGGAAAGGGGAATACGCAGTATTTT.

V and J are TRBV6-5 and TRBJ2-1; 12 bases match TRBD2. J lost 5 bases, V lost 4 bases, and 3 bases had no gene match. The CDR3 runs to 15 residues. CDR1 and CDR2 (germline): MNHEY, SVGAGI. The CDR3 protein is CASSLTSGRDNEQFF. In nucleotides, the CDR3 is TGTGCCAGCAGTTTGACTAGCGGGAGAGACAATGAGCAGTTCTTC.

This chain links TRBV6-6 with TRBJ1-2; TRBD1 agrees at 8 bases. Trimming removed 6 bases from V and 7 bases from J; junction bases left unmatched: 7. The CDR3 consists of 13 residues. Germline CDR1 MNHNY, CDR2 SVGAGI (reference sequence). The CDR3 DNA follows: TGTGCCAGCAGGGAAGGACAGGGTCTTGGCTACACCTTC. This gives the protein CASREGQGLGYTF.

The V gene is TRBV30, the J gene TRBJ2-5; possible D gene TRBD2, 5 bases. This CDR3 contains 11 residues. Trimming left V 5 bases short and J 11 bases short, with 15 bases between. Germline CDR1 GTSNPN, CDR2 SVGIG (reference sequence). The CDR3 region is CAWGLSWEQYF. As DNA, the CDR3 is TGTGCCTGGGGTCTCTCTTGGGAGCAGTACTTC.

The V call is TRBV5-1, the J call TRBJ2-7, with D perhaps TRBD2 (6 bases). Trimming stripped 1 base from V and 3 bases from J, with 8 bases between. CDR3 length: 13 amino acids. Germline V gene lookup returns CDR1 SGHRS and CDR2 YFSETQ. The CDR3 is CASSLRRDYEQYF. In DNA, the CDR3 is TGCGCCAGCAGCTTGAGGAGGGACTACGAGCAGTACTTC. Full variable domain (missing parts from reference TRBV5-1 and TRBJ2-7): KAGVTQTPRYLIKTRGQQVTLSCSPISGHRSVSWYQQTPGQGLQFLFEYFSETQRNKGNFPGRFSGRQFSNSRSEMNVSTLELGDSALYLCASSLRRDYEQYFGPGTRLTVT.

On this clone itself: In the same sample, other DNA sequences code for this CDR3. CDR3 DNA sequence: TGTGCCTGGGGCAGGGGAGAAAAACTGTTTTTT. Translating it yields CAWGRGEKLFF. V and J are TRBV30 and TRBJ1-4; tentatively, D is TRBD1 (6 bases). Trimming cost V 5 bases and J 8 bases, with 9 bases left between them. The CDR3 has 11 amino acids. Germline CDR1 reads GTSNPN; CDR2 reads SVGIG (reference sequence).

The chain combines TRBV5-1 with TRBJ1-2; 10 bases match TRBD1. The CDR3 runs to 16 residues. Unmatched junction bases numbered 12, after V lost 6 bases and J lost 4 bases. CDR1 is SGHRS and CDR2 is YFSETQ in the germline V gene. CDR3 amino acids: CASTFDLGQGTYGYTF. The DNA for the CDR3 is TGCGCCAGCACATTCGATTTGGGACAGGGGACCTATGGCTACACCTTC. Variable domain in full (rest from reference TRBV5-1 and TRBJ1-2): KAGVTQTPRYLIKTRGQQVTLSCSPISGHRSVSWYQQTPGQGLQFLFEYFSETQRNKGNFPGRFSGRQFSNSRSEMNVSTLELGDSALYLCASTFDLGQGTYGYTFGSGTRLTVV.

V gene TRBV6-1 combines with J gene TRBJ2-7; the match to TRBD2 covers 7 bases. This CDR3 comprises 14 residues. The J segment lost 3 bases and the V segment lost 2 bases, leaving 4 bases of the junction unmatched. The V gene's germline CDR1 is MNHNS and CDR2 SASEGT. CDR3 coding DNA: TGTGCCAGCAGTGAACTAGCGGTGAACTACGAGCAGTACTTC. Protein sequence: CASSELAVNYEQYF.

This sequence joins TRBV6-4 and TRBJ2-1; 14 bases are a match to TRBD2. Germline assignment: CDR1 MRHNA and CDR2 SNTAGT. The V gene end was trimmed by 3 bases and the J gene end by 7 bases; junction bases not matched to a gene: 5. The CDR3 has 16 residues. The CDR3: CASSEEGTSGSNEQFF. In DNA, the CDR3 is TGTGCCAGCAGTGAAGAAGGGACTAGCGGGAGTAATGAGCAGTTCTTC.

V and J are TRBV27 and TRBJ1-5; 7 bases line up with TRBD1. The CDR3 has 15 residues. Per germline, CDR1 MNHEY and CDR2 SMNVEV (reference sequence). Trimming cost V 3 bases and J 4 bases; bases outside gene matches: 6. The CDR3, as DNA: TGTGCCAGCAGTTTCACAGGGGCCCAAAATCAGCCCCAGCATTTT. It translates to CASSFTGAQNQPQHF.

J is TRBJ2-5 and V is TRBV6-1, with D unresolved. With 2 bases removed from V and 1 base from J, the gap between germline ends came to 8 bases. The CDR3 is made up of 14 amino acids. From germline, CDR1 is MNHNS and CDR2 SASEGT. The DNA for the CDR3 is TGTGCCAGCAGTGAACTGGCTTTCCAAGAGACCCAGTACTTC. Protein sequence: CASSELAFQETQYF.

The chain uses TRBV13 and TRBJ2-1; 12 bases map to TRBD2. The CDR3 is 16 amino acids. The V and J ends lost 5 bases and 2 bases, in that order; junction bases with no gene match: 4. Germline CDR1 and CDR2: PRHDT and FYEKMQ (reference sequence). The CDR3 nucleotides are TGTGCCAGCAGCCCACGGACTAGCGGGGCCTACAATGAGCAGTTCTTC. Its protein product is CASSPRTSGAYNEQFF. The complete variable domain, with remaining parts taken from reference TRBV13 and TRBJ2-1, reads AAGVIQSPRHLIKEKRETATLKCYPIPRHDTVYWYQQGPGQDPQFLISFYEKMQSDKGSIPDRFSAQQFSDYHSELNMSSLELGDSALYFCASSPRTSGAYNEQFFGPGTRLTVL.

The rearrangement links TRBV9 to TRBJ1-1; D is possibly TRBD1 (5 bases). The V end was cut by 3 bases, the J end by 5 bases, with 20 bases between. Germline V CDR1 and CDR2: SGDLS, YYNGEE. This CDR3 spans 16 amino acids. For the CDR3, the DNA is TGTGCCAGCAGCGGAGGGGCGGGGCACGAGGGGACTGAAGCTTTCTTT. Encoded protein: CASSGGAGHEGTEAFF.

In this sample, this clone turned up a few times. The chain joins TRBV28 to TRBJ1-2, with D hard to call. The V gene lost 1 base and the J gene lost 4 bases, with 4 bases spanning the gap. Germline V gene data show CDR1 as MDHEN and CDR2 as SYDVKM. The CDR3 totals 12 residues. The CDR3 is CASSLSGYGYTF. The DNA for the CDR3 is TGTGCCAGCAGTTTATCCGGCTATGGCTACACCTTC.

The rearrangement joins TRBV7-2 to TRBJ2-7, with 7 bases matching TRBD1. With V trimmed by 1 base and J by 6 bases, 9 bases remained unmatched. The CDR3 loop spans 15 amino acids. Per the germline V gene, CDR1 is SGHTA and CDR2 is FQGNSA. The CDR3 region is CASSLGGTETTEQYF. The CDR3 coding sequence is TGTGCCAGCAGCTTAGGAGGGACAGAGACAACCGAGCAGTACTTC.

Comments on this clone: Other DNA sequences in the sample encode the same CDR3. The chain employs TRBV5-1 and TRBJ2-7, with D possibly TRBD2 on 6 matching bases. From germline, CDR1 is SGHRS and CDR2 YFSETQ. The CDR3 length is 16 residues. Trimming stripped 1 base from V and 6 bases from J, with 20 bases between. CDR3 nucleotide sequence: TGCGCCAGCAGCTTGCTTCCGACTAGTGGGAGTCTCGAGCAGTACTTC. It translates to CASSLLPTSGSLEQYF.